At least ten counts were recorded for the clone carrying this TCR beta chain. As yet, its antigen is unknown. Uncontrolled infections, other autoimmune diseases, pregnancy or lactation led to exclusion of patients. Clinical symptoms, serum thyroxine and TRAb, thyroid ultrasound and orbital computed tomography together formed the diagnostic basis. The CDR3 is 12 amino acids. The ends were cut back, 2 bases at V and 6 bases at J, with 8 bases in the middle. This sample was included in a study of T cells in Graves' hyperthyroidism and ophthalmopathy. Amplification of TCR beta CDR3 regions was performed using RNA transcripts as template. A set of HTBI primers served as the primers for a first-round RT-PCR of the TCR CDR3. TCRdb re-derived calls from the multiplex PCR reads in MiXCR, one entry per CDR3 protein. This repertoire shows 340,000 or so distinct CDR3 sequences, about 15% found once; its top ten account for around 33%.

Points from the study as a whole: Blood held most thyroid clonotypes expanded above 0.001 frequency. Prediction of ophthalmopathy progression came a median around 7.1 months pre-onset.

Sample: blood. The clonotype originates from a man under 40 with Graves' hyperthyroidism. This chain links TRBV12-3 or TRBV12-4 with TRBJ2-7; D perhaps matches TRBD1 (5 bases). In DNA form, the CDR3 reads TGTGCCAGCAGTTTACAGGGTACCGAGCAGTACTTC. Amino acid sequence: CASSLQGTEQYF.